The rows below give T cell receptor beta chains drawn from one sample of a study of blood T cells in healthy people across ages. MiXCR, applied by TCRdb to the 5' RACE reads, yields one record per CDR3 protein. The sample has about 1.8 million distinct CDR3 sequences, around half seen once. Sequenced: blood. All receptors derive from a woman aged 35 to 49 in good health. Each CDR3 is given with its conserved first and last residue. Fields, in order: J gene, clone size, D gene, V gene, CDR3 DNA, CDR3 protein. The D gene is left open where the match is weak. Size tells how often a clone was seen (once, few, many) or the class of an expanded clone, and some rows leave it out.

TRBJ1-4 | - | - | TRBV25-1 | TGTGCCAGCAGTGGCCCCAGGGGTCCTGAAGAACTGTTTTTT | CASSGPRGPEELFF
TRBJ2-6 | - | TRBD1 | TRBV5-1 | TGCGCCAGCAGCTCCACTTCCGGGACAGGGACGAGGGCCAACGTCCTGACTTTC | CASSSTSGTGTRANVLTF
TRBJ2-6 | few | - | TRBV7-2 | TGTGCCAGCTCCAGGAATCCAAACTCTGGGGCCAACGTCCTGACTTTC | CASSRNPNSGANVLTF
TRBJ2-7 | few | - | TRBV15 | TGTGCCACCAGCGCAGACTTCTCCTACGAGCAGTACTTC | CATSADFSYEQYF
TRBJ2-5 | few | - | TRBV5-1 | TGCGCCAGCAGCTTGTTACAGTTGGATTCCCAGTACTTC | CASSLLQLDSQYF
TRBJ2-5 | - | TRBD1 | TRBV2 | TGTGCCAGGAACAGGGGGCAGGAGACCCAGTACTTC | CARNRGQETQYF
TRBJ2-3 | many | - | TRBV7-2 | TGTGCCAGCAGTCTCCTCCCCACAGATACGCAGTATTTT | CASSLLPTDTQYF
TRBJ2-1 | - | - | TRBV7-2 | TGTGCCAGCAGCTCTGATCGCCCGCGAGAGCAGTTCTTC | CASSSDRPREQFF
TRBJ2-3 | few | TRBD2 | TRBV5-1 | TGCGCCAGCAGCTTGGCCTTCCCGCGGGGGGGTACAGATACGCAGTATTTT | CASSLAFPRGGTDTQYF
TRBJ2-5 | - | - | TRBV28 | TGTGCCAGCAGTTACTTGGCCCGGGAGACCCAGTACTTC | CASSYLARETQYF